These 27 T cell receptor beta chains originate from one sample sequenced in a study of blood T cell repertoires in COVID-19. The table came from immunoSEQ multiplex PCR; TCRdb's copy has only in-frame clones and leaves some out. The sample lists some 54,000 clones; around 85% were seen once. Sequencing input: peripheral blood. The receptors shown here come from a woman aged 80 or older with COVID-19, enrolled during active disease.

This clone showed up just once. V gene TRBV5-6 combines with J gene TRBJ1-2, with 9 bases that match TRBD1. Per the germline V gene, CDR1 is SGHDT and CDR2 is YYEEEE. V gave up 4 bases and J gave up 8 bases; unmatched junction bases: 9. This CDR3 is built from 14 residues. This CDR3 reads CASSILQGAEGYTF. The CDR3 nucleotides read TGTGCCAGCAGCATCCTACAGGGGGCTGAAGGCTACACCTTC. Drawing the rest from reference TRBV5-6 and TRBJ1-2, the complete variable domain is DAGVTQSPTHLIKTRGQQVTLRCSPKSGHDTVSWYQQALGQGPQFIFQYYEEEERQRGNFPDRFSGHQFPNYSSELNVNALLLGDSALYLCASSILQGAEGYTFGSGTRLTVV.

In DNA form, the CDR3 reads TGTGCCAGCAGCTTCGGGGGGCGAAGTGAGCAGTTCTTC. The encoded protein is CASSFGGRSEQFF. The genes are TRBV7-2 and TRBJ2-1; tentatively, D is TRBD2 (7 bases). CDR3 length: 13 residues. V was clipped by 3 bases and J by 9 bases, with 12 bases between them. The germline CDR1 and CDR2 sequences are SGHTA and FQGNSA.

V gene TRBV6-1 combines with J gene TRBJ2-5, with TRBD2 as a possible D gene (6 bases). V was clipped by 2 bases and J by 5 bases, with 12 bases between them. CDR1 MNHNS and CDR2 SASEGT come from the germline V gene. The CDR3 is 14 amino acids. CDR3 sequence reads: CASSEFRGWETQYF. CDR3 bases: TGTGCCAGCAGTGAATTTCGGGGGTGGGAGACCCAGTACTTC.

The J gene is TRBJ1-2, the V gene TRBV5-4; 8 nucleotides agree with TRBD1. This CDR3 is built from 16 residues. Germline CDR1 is SGHNT and CDR2 is YYREEE (reference sequence). Trimming at V came to 4 bases and at J to 5 bases, leaving 13 bases not matched to a gene. The CDR3 spells CASSPGTGLEAYGYTF. CDR3 DNA sequence: TGTGCCAGCAGCCCTGGGACAGGATTGGAAGCGTATGGCTACACCTTC.

This chain connects TRBV9 to TRBJ2-1; D possibly corresponds to TRBD2 (5 bases). CDR3 length: 17 amino acids. Germline values: CDR1 SGDLS, CDR2 YYNGEE. The V gene lost 0 bases and the J gene lost 2 bases, with 15 bases spanning the gap. The DNA for the CDR3 is TGTGCCAGCAGCGTAGGCTACCGGACTTCAACCTACAATGAGCAGTTCTTC. Protein sequence: CASSVGYRTSTYNEQFF.

This CDR3 reads CASSLSAGAYNEQFF. The CDR3, as DNA: TGTGCCAGCAGTTTATCGGCGGGAGCTTACAATGAGCAGTTCTTC. This chain connects TRBV27 to TRBJ2-1; 7 bases fit TRBD2. Per germline, CDR1 MNHEY and CDR2 SMNVEV (reference sequence). With V trimmed by 0 bases and J by 4 bases, 3 bases remained unmatched. The CDR3 totals 15 residues.

The chain employs TRBV15 and TRBJ2-1, with D perhaps TRBD1 (5 bases). CDR1 LNHNV and CDR2 YYDKDF come from the germline V gene (reference sequence). V lost 1 base and J lost 6, with 19 bases in between. The CDR3 has 17 residues. The CDR3 loop is CATSRVLQAIAGNEQFF. CDR3 sequence (DNA): TGTGCCACCAGCAGAGTCTTACAGGCGATCGCAGGCAATGAGCAGTTCTTC.

This clone was picked up a small number of times. This chain uses TRBV11-2 with TRBJ2-1, with D possibly TRBD1 on 5 matching bases. The germline CDR1 and CDR2 sequences are SGHAT and FQNNGV. V lost 3 bases and J lost 4, with 10 bases in between. The CDR3 runs 14 residues. DNA for the CDR3: TGTGCCAGCAGCTTGCAGGGTGTATACAATGAGCAGTTCTTC. Residues: CASSLQGVYNEQFF. The entire variable domain, with the rest obtained from reference TRBV11-2 and TRBJ2-1, is as follows: EAGVAQSPRYKIIEKRQSVAFWCNPISGHATLYWYQQILGQGPKLLIQFQNNGVVDDSQLPKDRFSAERLKGVDSTLKIQPAKLEDSAVYLCASSLQGVYNEQFFGPGTRLTVL.

The rearrangement uses TRBV4-2 and TRBJ2-3, with D possibly being TRBD2 (5 bases). V was clipped by 3 bases and J by 2 bases, with 9 bases between them. This CDR3 comprises 14 residues. Germline values: CDR1 LGHNA, CDR2 YNFKEQ. CDR3: CASSQERFTDTQYF. The DNA of the CDR3 is TGTGCCAGCAGCCAGGAGCGGTTCACAGATACGCAGTATTTT.

This clone has only a few counts. The gene calls are TRBV27 and TRBJ2-7; D is ambiguous. Germline CDR1 is MNHEY and CDR2 is SMNVEV (reference sequence). The CDR3 consists of 13 residues. The ends were cut back, 3 bases at V and 0 bases at J, with 6 bases in the middle. The CDR3 is CASSFSLSYEQYF. CDR3 DNA: TGTGCCAGCAGTTTTTCACTCTCCTACGAGCAGTACTTC.

This clone was seen a handful of times. The chain links TRBV4-1 to TRBJ2-7, with TRBD1 identical over 11 bases. CDR1 is MGHRA, CDR2 YSYEKL, per germline. With V trimmed by 3 bases and J by 6 bases, 10 bases remained unmatched. This CDR3 region has 16 residues. CDR3 sequence (DNA): TGCGCCAGCAGCCATTATCCGGGACAGGGGGGGTTCGAGCAGTACTTC. This sequence encodes CASSHYPGQGGFEQYF.

The V call is TRBV5-1, the J call TRBJ2-1; weak D call: TRBD1 (5 bases). CDR1 SGHRS and CDR2 YFSETQ come from the germline V gene. CDR3 length: 16 amino acids. Trimming took 4 bases from V and 9 from J, leaving 23 bases between them. CDR3 amino acids: CASSHDGQISSSEQFF. The CDR3 DNA reads TGCGCCAGCAGCCATGATGGACAAATAAGCTCTAGTGAGCAGTTCTTC.

The rearrangement joins TRBV7-9 to TRBJ1-4; D is perhaps TRBD1 (6 bases). This CDR3 is 15 amino acids long. V was pared by 5 bases and J by 8 bases, with 18 bases between. Per germline, CDR1 SEHNR and CDR2 FQNEAQ (reference sequence). The CDR3 protein is CASSRAPGVGEKLFF. CDR3 sequence (DNA): TGTGCCAGCAGCCGTGCTCCAGGGGTCGGAGAAAAACTGTTTTTT.

This chain connects TRBV7-9 to TRBJ1-2, with 11 bases aligning to TRBD1. Germline V gives CDR1 SEHNR, CDR2 FQNEAQ (reference sequence). The CDR3 is 15 residues long. V gave up 1 base and J gave up 4 bases; unmatched junction bases: 2. As DNA, the CDR3 is TGTGCCAGCAGCTTAGGGACAGGGGGCTTCTATGGCTACACCTTC. Amino acids: CASSLGTGGFYGYTF. The full variable domain, with the rest looked up from reference TRBV7-9 and TRBJ1-2, is DTGVSQNPRHKITKRGQNVTFRCDPISEHNRLYWYRQTLGQGPEFLTYFQNEAQLEKSRLLSDRFSAERPKGSFSTLEIQRTEQGDSAMYLCASSLGTGGFYGYTFGSGTRLTVV.

The chain links TRBV19 to TRBJ2-1, with TRBD1 matching over 7 bases. The germline V gene encodes CDR1 LNHDA and CDR2 SQIVND (reference sequence). Trimming took 5 bases from V and 3 from J; bases not matched to a gene: 10. This CDR3 contains 16 residues. CDR3 in DNA: TGTGCCAGTAGTGTACTCCGGGACAGAAGCTACAATGAGCAGTTCTTC. It translates to CASSVLRDRSYNEQFF.

The chain recombines TRBV6-1 with TRBJ1-5; D might be TRBD1 (6 bases). Germline-derived CDR1 and CDR2 are MNHNS and SASEGT. The CDR3 has 14 residues. Trimming stripped 1 base from V and 4 bases from J, with 8 bases between. CDR3 region: CASSEVTGNQPQHF. CDR3 nucleotide sequence: TGTGCCAGCAGTGAAGTCACAGGGAATCAGCCCCAGCATTTT.

The V and J genes are TRBV27 and TRBJ2-7, with 11 bases that match TRBD2. In germline, CDR1 is MNHEY, CDR2 SMNVEV (reference sequence). The length of the CDR3 is 14 residues. Trimming cost V 5 bases and J 2 bases; bases outside gene matches: 2. The CDR3 sequence: CASSPGLAAYEQYF. The DNA for the CDR3 is TGTGCCAGCAGTCCGGGACTAGCGGCCTACGAGCAGTACTTC.

This clone was detected a few times. This chain joins TRBV6-5 and TRBJ1-1; 7 positions match TRBD1. CDR1 is MNHEY and CDR2 is SVGAGI in the germline V gene. The CDR3 extends over 14 amino acids. With 6 bases clipped from V and 0 bases from J, the junction kept 4 bases outside the gene matches. The CDR3 loop reads CASRPGQVNTEAFF. As DNA, the CDR3 is TGTGCCAGCAGACCCGGACAGGTGAACACTGAAGCTTTCTTT.

The genes are TRBV30 and TRBJ1-2; perhaps TRBD1 as D (6 bases). Germline V gene data show CDR1 as GTSNPN and CDR2 as SVGIG (reference sequence). The CDR3 consists of 17 residues. Trimming took 0 bases from V and 3 from J, leaving 20 bases between them. CDR3 coding DNA: TGTGCCTGGAGTGTATCGGGGGGCACCCCGAACGACTATGGCTACACCTTC. Translated: CAWSVSGGTPNDYGYTF.

The sample holds one count of this clone. The chain uses TRBV5-5 and TRBJ2-6; no clear D gene. The CDR3 consists of 16 residues. V lost 0 bases and J 0 bases, leaving 7 bases between the germline ends. Per the germline V gene, CDR1 is SGHKS and CDR2 is YYEKEE (reference sequence). CDR3 in amino acids: CASSLAALSGANVLTF. The CDR3 DNA is TGTGCCAGCAGCTTGGCCGCACTCTCTGGGGCCAACGTCCTGACTTTC.

V usage is TRBV30 and J usage is TRBJ1-5; 10 bases fit TRBD1. V was clipped by 3 bases and J by 9 bases; unmatched bases: 14. The CDR3 consists of 16 residues. In germline, CDR1 is GTSNPN, CDR2 SVGIG (reference sequence). CDR3 residues: CAWRPSDRGLDPPQHF. The CDR3 nucleotides are TGTGCCTGGAGGCCATCGGACAGGGGGTTGGATCCGCCCCAGCATTTT.

The chain is built from TRBV15 and TRBJ1-1, with a tentative D call TRBD1 (6 bases). Trimming pared 1 base from V and 6 bases from J, leaving 15 bases between. Germline-derived CDR1 and CDR2 are LNHNV and YYDKDF (reference sequence). The CDR3 length is 15 residues. CDR3 coding DNA: TGTGCCACCAGCAGAGGCGGGGGCGGGAGCCCTGAAGCTTTCTTT. Amino acid sequence: CATSRGGGGSPEAFF. The full variable domain, in which reference TRBV15 and TRBJ1-1 provide the parts outside the CDR3, is DAMVIQNPRYQVTQFGKPVTLSCSQTLNHNVMYWYQQKSSQAPKLLFHYYDKDFNNEADTPDNFQSRRPNTSFCFLDIRSPGLGDTAMYLCATSRGGGGSPEAFFGQGTRLTVV.

This chain connects TRBV5-1 to TRBJ2-1; D unresolved. Looked up from germline, CDR1 is SGHRS and CDR2 is YFSETQ. Trimming shortened V by 1 base and J by 6 bases, and 8 bases separated the two germline ends. The CDR3 totals 13 residues. The CDR3: CASSLPSLNEQFF. CDR3 nucleotide sequence: TGCGCCAGCAGCTTGCCTAGTCTCAATGAGCAGTTCTTC. Full variable domain (outside the CDR3, taken from reference TRBV5-1 and TRBJ2-1): KAGVTQTPRYLIKTRGQQVTLSCSPISGHRSVSWYQQTPGQGLQFLFEYFSETQRNKGNFPGRFSGRQFSNSRSEMNVSTLELGDSALYLCASSLPSLNEQFFGPGTRLTVL.

The chain links TRBV30 to TRBJ2-7; no reliable D call. Looked up from germline, CDR1 is GTSNPN and CDR2 is SVGIG (reference sequence). V was clipped by 2 bases and J by 2 bases, with 7 bases between them. The CDR3 has 12 amino acids. The CDR3 loop reads CAWSLQTYEQYF. CDR3 DNA: TGTGCCTGGAGTTTACAGACCTACGAGCAGTACTTC.

This chain joins TRBV30 and TRBJ1-5, with a tentative D call TRBD1 (6 bases). V lost 3 bases, J lost 3 bases, and 9 bases lay in between. CDR1 and CDR2 (germline): GTSNPN, SVGIG (reference sequence). The CDR3 has 13 residues. The chain's CDR3 is CAWSQGPNQPQHF. The CDR3 nucleotides read TGTGCCTGGAGCCAGGGGCCCAATCAGCCCCAGCATTTT.

The chain employs TRBV3-1 (or the pseudogene TRBV3-2) and TRBJ1-4; D unresolved. From germline, CDR1 is LGHDT and CDR2 YNNKEL (reference sequence). This CDR3 is 16 amino acids long. Trimming shortened V by 1 base and J by 6 bases, and 15 bases separated the two germline ends. The CDR3 region has the DNA TGTGCCAGCAGCCAAGTAGTGGGGTACGGGGATGAAAAACTGTTTTTT. As protein: CASSQVVGYGDEKLFF.

The chain is built from TRBV7-3 and TRBJ2-1; D is unclear. The V end lost 5 bases, the J end lost 3 bases, and 17 bases lay between the germline ends. CDR1 and CDR2 from the germline V gene are SGHTA and FQGTGA. The CDR3 loop spans 16 amino acids. CDR3 in DNA: TGTGCCAGCAGCCGAAGCCCCCTAGATGTCTACAATGAGCAGTTCTTC. It encodes CASSRSPLDVYNEQFF.